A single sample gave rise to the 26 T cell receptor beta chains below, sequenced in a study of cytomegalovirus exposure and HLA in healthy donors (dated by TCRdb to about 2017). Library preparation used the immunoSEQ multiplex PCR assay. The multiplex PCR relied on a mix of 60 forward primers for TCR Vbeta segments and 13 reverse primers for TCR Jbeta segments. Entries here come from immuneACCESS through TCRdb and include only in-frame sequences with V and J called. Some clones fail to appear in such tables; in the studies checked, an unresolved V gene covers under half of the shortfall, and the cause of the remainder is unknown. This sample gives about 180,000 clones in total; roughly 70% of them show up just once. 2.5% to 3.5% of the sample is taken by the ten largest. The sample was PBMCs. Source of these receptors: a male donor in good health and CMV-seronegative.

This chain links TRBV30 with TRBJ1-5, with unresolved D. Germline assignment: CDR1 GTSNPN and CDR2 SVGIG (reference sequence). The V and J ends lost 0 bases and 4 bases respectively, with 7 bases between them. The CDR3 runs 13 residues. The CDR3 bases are TGTGCCTGGAGTGTACTAGATAATCAGCCCCAGCATTTT. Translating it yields CAWSVLDNQPQHF.

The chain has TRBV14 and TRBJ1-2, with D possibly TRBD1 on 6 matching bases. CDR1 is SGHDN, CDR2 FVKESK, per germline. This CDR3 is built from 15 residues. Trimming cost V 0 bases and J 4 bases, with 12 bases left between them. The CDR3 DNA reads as TGTGCCAGCAGCCAAGAGATAACAGGGACCTATGGCTACACCTTC. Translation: CASSQEITGTYGYTF. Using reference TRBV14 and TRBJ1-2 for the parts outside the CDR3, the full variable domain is EAGVTQFPSHSVIEKGQTVTLRCDPISGHDNLYWYRRVMGKEIKFLLHFVKESKQDESGMPNNRFLAERTGGTYSTLKVQPAELEDSGVYFCASSQEITGTYGYTFGSGTRLTVV.

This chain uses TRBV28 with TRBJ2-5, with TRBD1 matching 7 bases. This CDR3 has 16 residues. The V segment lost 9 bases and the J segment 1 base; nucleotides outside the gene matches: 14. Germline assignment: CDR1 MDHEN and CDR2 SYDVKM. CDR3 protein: CASGFGTAEVQETQYF. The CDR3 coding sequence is TGTGCCAGTGGGTTTGGGACAGCAGAAGTCCAAGAGACCCAGTACTTC.

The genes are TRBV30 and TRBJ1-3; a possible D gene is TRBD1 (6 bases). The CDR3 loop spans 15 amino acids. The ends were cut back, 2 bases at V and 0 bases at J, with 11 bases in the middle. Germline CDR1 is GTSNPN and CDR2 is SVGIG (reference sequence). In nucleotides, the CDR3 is TGTGCCTGGAGTTGGGACACGAGCTCTGGAAACACCATATATTTT. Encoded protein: CAWSWDTSSGNTIYF.

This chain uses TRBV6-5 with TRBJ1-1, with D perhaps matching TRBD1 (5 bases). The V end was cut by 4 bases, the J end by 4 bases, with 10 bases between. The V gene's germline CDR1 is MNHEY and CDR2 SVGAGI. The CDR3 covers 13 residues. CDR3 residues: CASSLGAGTEAFF. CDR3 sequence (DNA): TGTGCCAGCAGTTTAGGGGCTGGCACTGAAGCTTTCTTT.

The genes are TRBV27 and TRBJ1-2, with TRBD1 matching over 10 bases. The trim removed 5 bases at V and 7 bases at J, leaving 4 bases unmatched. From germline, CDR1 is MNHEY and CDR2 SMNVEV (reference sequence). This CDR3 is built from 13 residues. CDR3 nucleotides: TGTGCCAGCAGTCGACAGGGGGCCAGTGGCTACACCTTC. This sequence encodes CASSRQGASGYTF.

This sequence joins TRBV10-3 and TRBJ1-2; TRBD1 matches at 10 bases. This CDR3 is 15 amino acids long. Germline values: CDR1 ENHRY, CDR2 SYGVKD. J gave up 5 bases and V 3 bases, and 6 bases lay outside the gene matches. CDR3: CAISDYGQGVYGYTF. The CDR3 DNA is TGTGCCATCAGTGATTACGGACAGGGGGTTTATGGCTACACCTTC.

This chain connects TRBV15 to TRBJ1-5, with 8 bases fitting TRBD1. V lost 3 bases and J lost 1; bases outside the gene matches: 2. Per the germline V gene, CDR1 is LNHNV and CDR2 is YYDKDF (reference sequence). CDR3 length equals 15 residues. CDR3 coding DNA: TGTGCCACCAGCAGCCAGGGGGCGAGCAATCAGCCCCAGCATTTT. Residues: CATSSQGASNQPQHF.

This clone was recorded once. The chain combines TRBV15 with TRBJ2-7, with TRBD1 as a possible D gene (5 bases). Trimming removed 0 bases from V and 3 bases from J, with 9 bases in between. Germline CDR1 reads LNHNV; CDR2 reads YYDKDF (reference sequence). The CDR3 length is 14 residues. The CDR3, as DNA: TGTGCCACCAGCAGAGATTCTAGGGGCTACGAGCAGTACTTC. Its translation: CATSRDSRGYEQYF.

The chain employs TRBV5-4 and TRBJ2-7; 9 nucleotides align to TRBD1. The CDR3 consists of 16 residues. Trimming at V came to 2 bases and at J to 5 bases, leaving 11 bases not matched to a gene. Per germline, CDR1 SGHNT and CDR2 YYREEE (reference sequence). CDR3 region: CASSFRLQGASDEQYF. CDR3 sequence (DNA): TGTGCCAGCAGCTTCCGCTTACAGGGGGCCTCGGACGAGCAGTACTTC.

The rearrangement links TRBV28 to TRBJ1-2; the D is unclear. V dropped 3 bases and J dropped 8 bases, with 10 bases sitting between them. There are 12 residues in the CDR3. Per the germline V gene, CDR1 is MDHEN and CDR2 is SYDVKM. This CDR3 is CASSFRLGGYTF. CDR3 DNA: TGTGCCAGCAGTTTTAGGCTGGGCGGCTACACCTTC.

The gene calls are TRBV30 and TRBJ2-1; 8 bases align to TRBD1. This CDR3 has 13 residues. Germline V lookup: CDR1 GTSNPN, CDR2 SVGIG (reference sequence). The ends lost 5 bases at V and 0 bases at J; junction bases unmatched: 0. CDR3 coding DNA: TGTGCCTGGGACAGGGGCTCCTACAATGAGCAGTTCTTC. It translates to CAWDRGSYNEQFF. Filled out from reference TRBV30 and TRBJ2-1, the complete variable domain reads SQTIHQWPATLVQPVGSPLSLECTVEGTSNPNLYWYRQAAGRGLQLLFYSVGIGQISSEVPQNLSASRPQDRQFILSSKKLLLSDSGFYLCAWDRGSYNEQFFGPGTRLTVL.

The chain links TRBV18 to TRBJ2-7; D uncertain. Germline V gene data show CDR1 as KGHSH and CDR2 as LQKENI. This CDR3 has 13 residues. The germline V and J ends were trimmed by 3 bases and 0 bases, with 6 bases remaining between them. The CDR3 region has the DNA TGTGCCAGCTCACCCCAGTCCTCCTACGAGCAGTACTTC. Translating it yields CASSPQSSYEQYF.

CDR3 bases: TGTGCCAGCAGTTTGGGGGCGCAAGGGGTTGAAGCTTTCTTT. Amino acids: CASSLGAQGVEAFF. V usage is TRBV28 and J usage is TRBJ1-1; tentative D call: TRBD1 (6 bases). CDR1 and CDR2 (germline): MDHEN, SYDVKM. Trimming removed 3 bases from V and 7 bases from J, with 15 bases in between. CDR3 length: 14 residues.

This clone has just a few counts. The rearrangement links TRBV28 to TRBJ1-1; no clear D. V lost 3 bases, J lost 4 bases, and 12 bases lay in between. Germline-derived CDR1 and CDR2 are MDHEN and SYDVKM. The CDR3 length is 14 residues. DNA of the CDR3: TGTGCCAGCAGTTTCCCCAGCCGGGGCACTGAAGCTTTCTTT. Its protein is CASSFPSRGTEAFF.

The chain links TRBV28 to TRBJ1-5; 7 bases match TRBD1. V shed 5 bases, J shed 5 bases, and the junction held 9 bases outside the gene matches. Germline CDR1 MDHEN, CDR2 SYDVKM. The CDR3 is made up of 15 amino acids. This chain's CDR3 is CASSRDRAVDQPQHF. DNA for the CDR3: TGTGCCAGCAGTCGGGACAGAGCGGTGGATCAGCCCCAGCATTTT.

The CDR3 reads CASSLLQVPYNEQFF. The CDR3, as DNA: TGTGCCAGCAGCTTGCTACAGGTCCCCTACAATGAGCAGTTCTTC. V gene TRBV5-8 combines with J gene TRBJ2-1; D might be TRBD1 (5 bases). CDR3 length: 15 amino acids. Trimming stripped 1 base from V and 2 bases from J, with 10 bases between. Germline V lookup: CDR1 SGHTS, CDR2 YDEGEE.

The CDR3 DNA is TGTGCCAGCAGCCAGGACAGGGGAACAGATACGCAGTATTTT. Its translation is CASSQDRGTDTQYF. V and J are TRBV6-5 and TRBJ2-3, with 9 bases that match TRBD1. Germline assignment: CDR1 MNHEY and CDR2 SVGAGI. The CDR3 runs to 14 residues. V lost 6 bases to trimming and J lost 3 bases; unmatched junction nucleotides: 4.

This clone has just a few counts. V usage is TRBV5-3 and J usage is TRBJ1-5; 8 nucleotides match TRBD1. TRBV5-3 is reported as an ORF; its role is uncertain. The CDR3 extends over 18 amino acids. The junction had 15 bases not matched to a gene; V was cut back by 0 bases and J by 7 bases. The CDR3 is CARSLATGVGEISQPQHF. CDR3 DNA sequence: TGTGCCAGAAGCTTGGCGACAGGGGTGGGGGAAATAAGCCAGCCCCAGCATTTT.

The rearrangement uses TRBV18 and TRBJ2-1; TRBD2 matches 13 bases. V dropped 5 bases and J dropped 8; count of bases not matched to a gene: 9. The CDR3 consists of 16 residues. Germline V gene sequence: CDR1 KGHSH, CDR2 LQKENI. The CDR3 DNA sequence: TGTGCCAGCTCATCCACCGGGACTAGCGGGAACGATGAGCAGTTCTTC. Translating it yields CASSSTGTSGNDEQFF.

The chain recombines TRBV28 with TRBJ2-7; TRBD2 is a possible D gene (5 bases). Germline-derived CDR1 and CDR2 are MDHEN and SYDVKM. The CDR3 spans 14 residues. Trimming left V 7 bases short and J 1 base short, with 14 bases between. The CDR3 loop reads CASTVAGPSYEQYF. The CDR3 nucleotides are TGTGCCAGCACCGTGGCGGGTCCTTCCTACGAGCAGTACTTC.

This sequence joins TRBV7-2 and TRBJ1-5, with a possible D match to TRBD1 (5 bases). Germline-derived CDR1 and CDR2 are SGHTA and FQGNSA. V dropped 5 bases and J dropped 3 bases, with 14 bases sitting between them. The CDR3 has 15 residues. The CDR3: CASSQGGGLNQPQHF. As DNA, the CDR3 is TGTGCCAGCAGCCAGGGTGGGGGACTCAATCAGCCCCAGCATTTT. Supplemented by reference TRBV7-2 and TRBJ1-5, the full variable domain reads GAGVSQSPSNKVTEKGKDVELRCDPISGHTALYWYRQSLGQGLEFLIYFQGNSAPDKSGLPSDRFSAERTGGSVSTLTIQRTQQEDSAVYLCASSQGGGLNQPQHFGDGTRLSIL.

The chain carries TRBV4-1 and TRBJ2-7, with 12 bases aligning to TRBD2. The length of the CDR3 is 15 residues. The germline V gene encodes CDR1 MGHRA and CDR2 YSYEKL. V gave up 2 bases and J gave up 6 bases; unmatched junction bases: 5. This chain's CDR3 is CASSQLAGGPSEQYF. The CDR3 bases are TGCGCCAGCAGCCAACTAGCGGGAGGGCCATCCGAGCAGTACTTC.

CDR3 nucleotides: TGTGCCAGCAGTTTCAGACTAGCGGGAAACAATGAGCAGTTCTTC. Encoded protein: CASSFRLAGNNEQFF. The chain joins TRBV28 to TRBJ2-1, with 11 bases fitting TRBD2. Trimming removed 3 bases from V and 5 bases from J; junction bases left unmatched: 3. Per germline, CDR1 MDHEN and CDR2 SYDVKM. CDR3 length: 15 residues.

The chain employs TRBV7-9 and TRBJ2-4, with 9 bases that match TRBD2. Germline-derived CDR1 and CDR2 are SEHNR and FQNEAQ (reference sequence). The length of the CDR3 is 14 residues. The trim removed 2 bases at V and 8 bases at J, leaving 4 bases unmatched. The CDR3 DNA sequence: TGTGCCAGCAGCTTACTAGCGGGGTGGGACATTCAGTACTTC. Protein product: CASSLLAGWDIQYF.

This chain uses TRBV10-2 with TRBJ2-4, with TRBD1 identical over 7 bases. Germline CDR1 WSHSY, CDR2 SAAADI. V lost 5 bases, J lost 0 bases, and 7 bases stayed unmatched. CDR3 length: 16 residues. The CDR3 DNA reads TGCGCCAGCAGTCTAACTACAGGGGTAGCCAAAAACATTCAGTACTTC. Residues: CASSLTTGVAKNIQYF.